Presented here are 29 T cell receptor beta chains from one specimen sequenced in a study of blood T cell repertoires in COVID-19. Generated by immunoSEQ multiplex PCR, the TCRdb table keeps only in-frame clones and is missing some. The sample includes some 150,000 clones, over 80% of them seen just once. Sequencing was carried out using peripheral blood. Source of these receptors: a human donor in a cohort sampled during active COVID-19.

The rearrangement uses TRBV5-1 and TRBJ1-2; a possible D gene is TRBD1 (5 bases). The CDR3 extends over 15 amino acids. V lost 4 bases and J 8 bases, leaving 21 bases between the germline ends. Germline V gene lookup returns CDR1 SGHRS and CDR2 YFSETQ. The CDR3 is CASSPQAGDGDGYTF. The DNA of the CDR3 is TGCGCCAGCAGCCCCCAAGCGGGGGATGGAGACGGCTACACCTTC.

The chain couples TRBV18 to TRBJ1-2; TRBD1 aligns across 8 bases. The V gene's germline CDR1 is KGHSH and CDR2 LQKENI. The J segment lost 2 bases and the V segment lost 3 bases, leaving 5 bases of the junction unmatched. The CDR3 runs to 15 residues. The CDR3 sequence: CASSPNRGENYGYTF. For the CDR3, the DNA is TGTGCCAGCTCACCCAACAGGGGGGAGAACTATGGCTACACCTTC.

The chain combines TRBV5-1 with TRBJ2-7, with a tentative D call TRBD1 (6 bases). CDR1 and CDR2 (germline): SGHRS, YFSETQ. The CDR3 is 14 residues long. The V end lost 1 base, the J end lost 2 bases, and 10 bases lay between the germline ends. The CDR3 sequence: CASSLSGHTYEQYF. CDR3 DNA sequence: TGCGCCAGCAGCTTGTCGGGACACACCTACGAGCAGTACTTC.

CDR3 sequence: CASGTGQGARYTF. The DNA for the CDR3 is TGTGCTAGTGGTACCGGACAGGGGGCCAGGTACACCTTC. The chain joins TRBV12-5 to TRBJ1-2, with 11 bases aligning to TRBD1. Germline values: CDR1 LGHNT, CDR2 FRNRAP. There are 13 residues in the CDR3. V lost 5 bases and J lost 11; bases outside the gene matches: 7. The entire variable domain, with the rest obtained from reference TRBV12-5 and TRBJ1-2, is as follows: DARVTQTPRHKVTEMGQEVTMRCQPILGHNTVFWYRQTMMQGLELLAYFRNRAPLDDSGMPKDRFSAEMPDATLATLKIQPSEPRDSAVYFCASGTGQGARYTFGSGTRLTVV.

This rearrangement joins TRBV7-9 to TRBJ2-7; 8 bases align to TRBD1. V lost 3 bases, J lost 0 bases, and 4 bases stayed unmatched. The germline gives CDR1 SEHNR, CDR2 FQNEAQ (reference sequence). The CDR3 length is 15 residues. The CDR3 DNA reads TGTGCCAGCAGCTTGAGGGACAGGTACTCCTACGAGCAGTACTTC. Translated, it gives CASSLRDRYSYEQYF.

V is TRBV7-2 and J is TRBJ1-2, with 8 nucleotides matching TRBD1. Germline V gene sequence: CDR1 SGHTA, CDR2 FQGNSA. CDR3 size: 14 residues. Unmatched junction bases numbered 9, after V lost 5 bases and J lost 7 bases. The CDR3 reads CASSPQDRAGGYTF. For the CDR3, the DNA is TGTGCCAGCAGCCCTCAGGACAGGGCGGGTGGCTACACCTTC. The entire variable domain, with the rest obtained from reference TRBV7-2 and TRBJ1-2, is as follows: GAGVSQSPSNKVTEKGKDVELRCDPISGHTALYWYRQSLGQGLEFLIYFQGNSAPDKSGLPSDRFSAERTGGSVSTLTIQRTQQEDSAVYLCASSPQDRAGGYTFGSGTRLTVV.

This clone was seen more than once but under ten times. The chain carries TRBV19 and TRBJ2-5; 8 bases align to TRBD1. CDR1 is LNHDA, CDR2 SQIVND, per germline (reference sequence). The junction had 11 bases not matched to a gene; V was cut back by 3 bases and J by 5 bases. This CDR3 is 16 amino acids long. For the CDR3, the DNA is TGTGCCAGTAGTATGCATCAACAGGGGGAAGGGGAGACCCAGTACTTC. Protein sequence: CASSMHQQGEGETQYF.

This clone was detected a few times. The chain uses TRBV5-1 and TRBJ2-7; 12 bases line up with TRBD2. The germline V gene encodes CDR1 SGHRS and CDR2 YFSETQ. V trimming: 4 bases; J trimming: 5 bases; junction bases outside the gene matches: 7. CDR3 length: 15 residues. For the CDR3, the DNA is TGCGCCAGCAGCCGAAGACTAGCGGGAGCAAACGAGCAGTACTTC. It translates to CASSRRLAGANEQYF.

J is TRBJ2-7 and V is TRBV19; 13 bases line up with TRBD2. Germline CDR1 and CDR2: LNHDA and SQIVND (reference sequence). The ends lost 7 bases at V and 0 bases at J; junction bases unmatched: 12. CDR3 length: 18 residues. The CDR3 coding sequence is TGTGCCAGTACCCCGGGACTAGCGGGAACGATGAGCTCCTACGAGCAGTACTTC. Translating gives CASTPGLAGTMSSYEQYF.

The sample holds a few counts of this clone. V usage is TRBV18 and J usage is TRBJ2-3, with TRBD2 identical over 7 bases. The J segment lost 4 bases and the V segment lost 5 bases, leaving 3 bases of the junction unmatched. The germline CDR1 and CDR2 sequences are KGHSH and LQKENI. This CDR3 contains 13 residues. The CDR3 loop is CASSSGAADTQYF. The CDR3 DNA is TGTGCCAGCTCAAGCGGGGCGGCAGATACGCAGTATTTT.

V is TRBV7-2 and J is TRBJ2-2, with TRBD1 matching over 7 bases. Looked up from germline, CDR1 is SGHTA and CDR2 is FQGNSA. V was pared by 3 bases and J by 2 bases, with 9 bases of the junction left unmatched. The CDR3 consists of 17 residues. CDR3 sequence: CASSFHLQGSNTGELFF. The CDR3, as DNA: TGTGCCAGCAGCTTCCATTTACAGGGGAGTAACACCGGGGAGCTGTTTTTT.

V gene TRBV29-1 combines with J gene TRBJ2-3; 7 bases line up with TRBD2. V lost 0 bases to trimming and J lost 11 bases; unmatched junction nucleotides: 2. Looked up from germline, CDR1 is SQVTM and CDR2 is ANQGSEA. This CDR3 contains 11 residues. The CDR3 DNA sequence: TGCAGCGTTGAAGAGGGGAGGGTGCAGTATTTT. Translating gives CSVEEGRVQYF.

The chain is built from TRBV4-1 and TRBJ2-7; 10 bases align to TRBD1. Germline trimming cut 4 bases from V and 8 bases from J; bases unmatched to any gene: 8. Germline V gives CDR1 MGHRA, CDR2 YSYEKL. This CDR3 contains 14 residues. Here the CDR3 DNA reads TGCGCCAGCAGCCGCGGGACAGGGGACGTCCAGCAGTACTTC. This sequence encodes CASSRGTGDVQQYF.

This rearrangement joins TRBV7-9 to TRBJ1-1; D may be TRBD1 (5 bases). CDR3 length equals 19 residues. The ends were cut back, 3 bases at V and 5 bases at J, with 28 bases in the middle. The germline gives CDR1 SEHNR, CDR2 FQNEAQ (reference sequence). The CDR3: CASSFPWGGAGLTSTEAFF. CDR3 in DNA: TGTGCCAGCAGCTTTCCCTGGGGGGGAGCTGGACTGACTTCAACTGAAGCTTTCTTT.

The chain couples TRBV7-2 to TRBJ1-2; no reliable D call. The CDR3 contains 12 residues. CDR1 and CDR2 from the germline V gene are SGHTA and FQGNSA. Trimming shortened V by 3 bases and J by 4 bases, and 6 bases separated the two germline ends. CDR3 sequence: CASSLSFYGYTF. DNA for the CDR3: TGTGCCAGCAGCTTGAGTTTCTATGGCTACACCTTC.

The gene calls are TRBV28 and TRBJ2-2; D is uncertain. Germline lookup yields CDR1 MDHEN and CDR2 SYDVKM. CDR3 size: 13 residues. Trimming pared 0 bases from V and 8 bases from J, leaving 7 bases between. The CDR3 loop is CASSLWSQGELFF. CDR3 sequence (DNA): TGTGCCAGCAGTTTATGGTCACAAGGGGAGCTGTTTTTT.

The rearrangement joins TRBV5-1 to TRBJ2-6; 11 nucleotides match TRBD2. The J segment lost 6 bases and the V segment lost 2 bases, leaving 1 base of the junction unmatched. The CDR3 consists of 15 residues. Germline V gives CDR1 SGHRS, CDR2 YFSETQ. The CDR3 DNA reads as TGCGCCAGCAGCTTACTAGCGGGGGTGGCCAACGTCCTGACTTTC. It is translated as CASSLLAGVANVLTF.

V and J are TRBV7-8 and TRBJ2-1, with 7 bases identical to TRBD2. Germline V gene lookup returns CDR1 SGHVS and CDR2 FQNEAQ. V dropped 4 bases and J dropped 13; count of bases not matched to a gene: 16. This CDR3 is 15 amino acids long. CDR3 sequence: CASSSRGGLVPEQFF. For the CDR3, the DNA is TGTGCCAGCAGCTCCCGAGGAGGACTAGTACCCGAACAGTTCTTC.

The chain recombines TRBV19 with TRBJ2-1; D is ambiguous. The ends were cut back, 4 bases at V and 1 base at J, with 11 bases in the middle. This CDR3 spans 15 amino acids. Germline CDR1 LNHDA, CDR2 SQIVND (reference sequence). The DNA for the CDR3 is TGTGCCAGTAGTAACCTAGTTACATCCTACAATGAGCAGTTCTTC. It translates to CASSNLVTSYNEQFF.

The V call is TRBV6-5, the J call TRBJ1-5; 8 nucleotides align to TRBD1. The V gene's germline CDR1 is MNHEY and CDR2 SVGAGI. The length of the CDR3 is 13 residues. J lost 5 bases, V lost 5 bases, and 2 bases had no gene match. The CDR3: CASSQDRDQPQHF. CDR3 sequence (DNA): TGTGCCAGCAGTCAGGACAGGGATCAGCCCCAGCATTTT.

This rearrangement joins TRBV28 to TRBJ1-1; TRBD1 might be the D (6 bases). V lost 6 bases to trimming and J lost 4 bases, with 15 bases between them. Germline CDR1 and CDR2: MDHEN and SYDVKM. The CDR3 length is 14 residues. CDR3 sequence reads: CASRTTGYPTEAFF. Written as DNA, the CDR3 is TGTGCCAGCAGGACCACAGGGTACCCCACTGAAGCTTTCTTT. The variable domain in full, completed from reference TRBV28 and TRBJ1-1, reads DVKVTQSSRYLVKRTGEKVFLECVQDMDHENMFWYRQDPGLGLRLIYFSYDVKMKEKGDIPEGYSVSREKKERFSLILESASTNQTSMYLCASRTTGYPTEAFFGQGTRLTVV.

V usage is TRBV3-1 (or the pseudogene TRBV3-2) and J usage is TRBJ1-2, with D unresolved. The germline gives CDR1 LGHDT, CDR2 YNNKEL (reference sequence). The CDR3 loop spans 16 amino acids. V was pared by 6 bases and J by 6 bases, with 23 bases between. CDR3 in amino acids: CASSQFREPRVNGYTF. CDR3 in DNA: TGTGCCAGCAGTCAGTTTCGGGAACCCCGGGTGAATGGCTACACCTTC.

The CDR3 protein is CSVRASATNEKLFF. The CDR3 bases are TGCAGCGTTCGAGCAAGTGCAACTAATGAAAAACTGTTTTTT. This chain links TRBV29-1 with TRBJ1-4, with D unclear. Germline loops: CDR1 SQVTM, CDR2 ANQGSEA. The CDR3 runs to 14 residues. V lost 5 bases, J lost 0 bases, and 10 bases lay in between. Supplemented by reference TRBV29-1 and TRBJ1-4, the full variable domain reads SAVISQKPSRDICQRGTSLTIQCQVDSQVTMMFWYRQQPGQSLTLIATANQGSEATYESGFVIDKFPISRPNLTFSTLTVSNMSPEDSSIYLCSVRASATNEKLFFGSGTQLSVL.

Regarding this clone: The sample carries other DNA sequences with the same CDR3. This chain links TRBV5-6 with TRBJ1-5, with 8 bases matching TRBD1. The CDR3 has 14 amino acids. V lost 5 bases, J lost 2 bases, and 3 bases stayed unmatched. Germline CDR1 reads SGHDT; CDR2 reads YYEEEE. The CDR3 nucleotides read TGTGCCAGCAGTCCGGGACAGGGCAATCAGCCCCAGCATTTT. This codes for CASSPGQGNQPQHF. Full variable domain (missing parts from reference TRBV5-6 and TRBJ1-5): DAGVTQSPTHLIKTRGQQVTLRCSPKSGHDTVSWYQQALGQGPQFIFQYYEEEERQRGNFPDRFSGHQFPNYSSELNVNALLLGDSALYLCASSPGQGNQPQHFGDGTRLSIL.

This clone was observed a few times. This chain uses TRBV5-6 with TRBJ2-2; tentative D call: TRBD2 (6 bases). Deletions cut 1 base from V and 2 bases from J, with 15 bases between. This CDR3 has 17 amino acids. CDR1 is SGHDT, CDR2 YYEEEE, per germline. Here the CDR3 reads CASSLLPAGPNTGELFF. The CDR3 DNA is TGTGCCAGCAGCTTGCTCCCCGCGGGACCCAACACCGGGGAGCTGTTTTTT.

This clone was picked up one time. The chain combines TRBV7-2 with TRBJ2-2, with TRBD1 matching 7 bases. Germline lookup yields CDR1 SGHTA and CDR2 FQGNSA. This CDR3 has 15 residues. Trimming at V came to 3 bases and at J to 9 bases, leaving 10 bases not matched to a gene. CDR3 sequence (DNA): TGTGCCAGCAGCTTTACCCCGACAGGGAACCGGGAGCTGTTTTTT. Translated, it gives CASSFTPTGNRELFF.

In its sample, this clone was seen once. The chain recombines TRBV28 with TRBJ2-7; tentatively, D is TRBD2 (5 bases). Per germline, CDR1 MDHEN and CDR2 SYDVKM. The CDR3 has 13 amino acids. V lost 6 bases to trimming and J lost 3 bases, with 12 bases between them. CDR3 in amino acids: CASSLALVYEQYF. As DNA, the CDR3 is TGTGCCAGCAGCCTAGCTTTAGTCTACGAGCAGTACTTC.

In this sample, this clone turned up a few times. This sequence joins TRBV7-9 and TRBJ1-6, with 9 bases fitting TRBD1. CDR3 length: 14 amino acids. Germline V gene data show CDR1 as SEHNR and CDR2 as FQNEAQ (reference sequence). J lost 7 bases, V lost 5 bases, and 3 bases had no gene match. CDR3 DNA sequence: TGTGCCAGCAGCAGTGGACAGGGGAATTCACCCCTCCACTTT. Amino acids: CASSSGQGNSPLHF.

The chain couples TRBV5-1 to TRBJ2-1, with 7 bases lining up with TRBD2. The trim removed 2 bases at V and 4 bases at J, leaving 9 bases unmatched. Germline lookup yields CDR1 SGHRS and CDR2 YFSETQ. This CDR3 has 16 residues. CDR3: CASSFNYLAVYNEQFF. CDR3 DNA sequence: TGCGCCAGCAGCTTTAACTATCTAGCGGTTTACAATGAGCAGTTCTTC.